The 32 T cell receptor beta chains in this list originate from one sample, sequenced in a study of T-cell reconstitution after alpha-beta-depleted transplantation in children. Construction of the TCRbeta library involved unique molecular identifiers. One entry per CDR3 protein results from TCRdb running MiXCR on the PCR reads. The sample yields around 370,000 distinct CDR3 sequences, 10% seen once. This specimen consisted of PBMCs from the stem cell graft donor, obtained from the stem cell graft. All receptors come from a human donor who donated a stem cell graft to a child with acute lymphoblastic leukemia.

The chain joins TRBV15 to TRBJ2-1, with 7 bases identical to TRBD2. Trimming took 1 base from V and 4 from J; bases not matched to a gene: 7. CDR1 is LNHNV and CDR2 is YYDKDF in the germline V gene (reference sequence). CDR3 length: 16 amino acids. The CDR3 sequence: CATSRGAGPAYNEQFF. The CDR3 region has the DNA TGTGCCACCAGCAGAGGAGCGGGGCCCGCTTACAATGAGCAGTTCTTC.

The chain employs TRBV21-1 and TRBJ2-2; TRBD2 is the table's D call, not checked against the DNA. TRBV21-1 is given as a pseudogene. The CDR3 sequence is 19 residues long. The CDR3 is CASTRQGKDRREFAGELFF. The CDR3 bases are TGTGCCAGCACAAGACAAGGGAAAGATAGGAGGGAGTTTGCCGGGGAGCTGTTTTTT.

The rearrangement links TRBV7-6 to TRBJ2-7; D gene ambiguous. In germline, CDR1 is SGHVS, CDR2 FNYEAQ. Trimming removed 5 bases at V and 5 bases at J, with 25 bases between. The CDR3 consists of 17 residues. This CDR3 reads CASSTKVQALRGHEQYF. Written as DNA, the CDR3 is TGTGCCAGCAGCACCAAGGTGCAGGCCCTGCGTGGTCACGAGCAGTACTTC.

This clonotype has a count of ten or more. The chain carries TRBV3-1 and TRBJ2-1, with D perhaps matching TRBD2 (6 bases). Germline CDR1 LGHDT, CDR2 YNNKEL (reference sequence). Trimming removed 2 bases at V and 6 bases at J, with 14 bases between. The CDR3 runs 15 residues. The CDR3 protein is CASSQRRRGPNEQFF. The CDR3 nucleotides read TGTGCCAGCAGCCAACGTAGGCGGGGCCCCAATGAGCAGTTCTTC.

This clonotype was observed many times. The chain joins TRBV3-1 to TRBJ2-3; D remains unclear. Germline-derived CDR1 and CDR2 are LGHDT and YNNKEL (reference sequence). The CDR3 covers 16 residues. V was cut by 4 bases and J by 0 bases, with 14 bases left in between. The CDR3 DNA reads TGTGCCAGCAGCCGTAAGCTAATCCCTAGCACAGATACGCAGTATTTT. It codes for CASSRKLIPSTDTQYF.

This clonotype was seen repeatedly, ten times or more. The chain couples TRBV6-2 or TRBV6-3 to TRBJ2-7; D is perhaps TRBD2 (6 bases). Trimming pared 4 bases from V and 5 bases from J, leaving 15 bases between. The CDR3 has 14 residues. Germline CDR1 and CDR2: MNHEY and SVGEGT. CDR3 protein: CASSLLHGGDEQYF. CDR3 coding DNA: TGTGCCAGCAGTTTGTTACACGGCGGGGACGAGCAGTACTTC.

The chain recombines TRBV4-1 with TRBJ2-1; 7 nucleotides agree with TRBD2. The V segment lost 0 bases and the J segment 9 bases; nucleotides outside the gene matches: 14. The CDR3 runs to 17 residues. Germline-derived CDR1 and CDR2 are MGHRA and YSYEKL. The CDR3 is CASSQDRLGGSYGEQFF. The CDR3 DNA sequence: TGCGCCAGCAGCCAAGATCGGCTCGGCGGGAGTTACGGTGAGCAGTTCTTC.

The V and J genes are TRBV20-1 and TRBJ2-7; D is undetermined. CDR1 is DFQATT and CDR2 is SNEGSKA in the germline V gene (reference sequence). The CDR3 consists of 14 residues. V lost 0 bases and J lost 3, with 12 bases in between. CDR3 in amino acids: CSARDRKTVYEQYF. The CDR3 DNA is TGCAGTGCTAGAGATCGAAAGACGGTCTACGAGCAGTACTTC.

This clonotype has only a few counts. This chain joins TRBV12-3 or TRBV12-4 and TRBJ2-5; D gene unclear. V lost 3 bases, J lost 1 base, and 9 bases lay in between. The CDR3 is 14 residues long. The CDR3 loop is CASSLTQAQETQYF. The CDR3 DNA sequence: TGTGCCAGCAGTTTGACCCAGGCCCAAGAGACCCAGTACTTC.

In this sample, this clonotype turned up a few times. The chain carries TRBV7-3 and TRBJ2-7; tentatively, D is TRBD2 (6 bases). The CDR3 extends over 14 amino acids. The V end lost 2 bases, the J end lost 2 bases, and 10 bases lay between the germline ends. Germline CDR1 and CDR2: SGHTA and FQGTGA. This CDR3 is CASSLLAGPYEQYF. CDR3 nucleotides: TGTGCCAGCAGCTTACTTGCGGGACCCTACGAGCAGTACTTC.

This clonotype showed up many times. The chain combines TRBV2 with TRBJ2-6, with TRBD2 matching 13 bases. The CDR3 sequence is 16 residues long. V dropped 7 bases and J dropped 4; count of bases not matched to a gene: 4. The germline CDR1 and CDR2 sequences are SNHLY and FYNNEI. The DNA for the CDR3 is TGTGCCAGCACCCGGGGACTAGCGGGAGGGGCCAACGTCCTGACTTTC. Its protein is CASTRGLAGGANVLTF. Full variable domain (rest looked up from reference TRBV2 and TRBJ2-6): EPEVTQTPSHQVTQMGQEVILRCVPISNHLYFYWYRQILGQKVEFLVSFYNNEISEKSEIFDDQFSVERPDGSNFTLKIRSTKLEDSAMYFCASTRGLAGGANVLTFGAGSRLTVL.

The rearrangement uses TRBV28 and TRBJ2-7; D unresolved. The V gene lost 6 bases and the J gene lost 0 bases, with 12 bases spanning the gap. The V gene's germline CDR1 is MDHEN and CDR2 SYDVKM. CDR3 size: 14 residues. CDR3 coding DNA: TGTGCCAGCAGCATGGTGGTAATCTCCTACGAGCAGTACTTC. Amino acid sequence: CASSMVVISYEQYF.

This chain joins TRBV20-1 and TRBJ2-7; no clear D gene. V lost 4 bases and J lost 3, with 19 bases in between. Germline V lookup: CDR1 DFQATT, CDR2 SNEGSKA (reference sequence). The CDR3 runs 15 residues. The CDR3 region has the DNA TGCAGTGCTACCCTCCGTTCTGGGTCGGGCTACGAGCAGTACTTC. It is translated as CSATLRSGSGYEQYF.

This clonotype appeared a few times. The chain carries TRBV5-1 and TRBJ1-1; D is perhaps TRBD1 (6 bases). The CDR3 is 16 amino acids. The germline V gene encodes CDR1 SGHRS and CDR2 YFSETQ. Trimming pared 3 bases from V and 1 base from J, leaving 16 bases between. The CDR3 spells CASSSETARGNTEAFF. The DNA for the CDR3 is TGCGCCAGCAGCTCGGAGACGGCCAGGGGGAACACTGAAGCTTTCTTT.

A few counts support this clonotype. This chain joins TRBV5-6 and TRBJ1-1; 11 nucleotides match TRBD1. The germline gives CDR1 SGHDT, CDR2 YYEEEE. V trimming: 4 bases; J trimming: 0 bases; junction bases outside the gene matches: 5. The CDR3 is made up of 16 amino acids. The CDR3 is CASSGQGALLNTEAFF. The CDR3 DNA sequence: TGTGCCAGCAGCGGACAGGGGGCTTTGTTGAACACTGAAGCTTTCTTT. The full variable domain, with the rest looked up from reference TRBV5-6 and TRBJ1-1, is DAGVTQSPTHLIKTRGQQVTLRCSPKSGHDTVSWYQQALGQGPQFIFQYYEEEERQRGNFPDRFSGHQFPNYSSELNVNALLLGDSALYLCASSGQGALLNTEAFFGQGTRLTVV.

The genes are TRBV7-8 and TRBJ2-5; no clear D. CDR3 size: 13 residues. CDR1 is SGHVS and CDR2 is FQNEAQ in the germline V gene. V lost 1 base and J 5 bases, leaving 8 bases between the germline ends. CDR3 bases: TGTGCCAGCAGCTTAGTAGGGATGGAGACCCAGTACTTC. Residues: CASSLVGMETQYF.

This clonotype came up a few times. The CDR3 DNA is TGCGCCAGCAGCTTGTCCGGGACAGGGGCCCCCGAGCAGTACTTC. This sequence encodes CASSLSGTGAPEQYF. This chain connects TRBV5-1 to TRBJ2-7, with 10 bases aligning to TRBD1. The CDR3 spans 15 residues. Looked up from germline, CDR1 is SGHRS and CDR2 is YFSETQ. V gave up 1 base and J gave up 6 bases; unmatched junction bases: 7.

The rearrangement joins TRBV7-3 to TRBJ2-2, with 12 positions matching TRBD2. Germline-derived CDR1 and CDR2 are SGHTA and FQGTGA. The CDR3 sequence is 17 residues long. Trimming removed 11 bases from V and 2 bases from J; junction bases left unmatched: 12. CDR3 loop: CAFSYGLAGTNTGELFF. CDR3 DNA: TGTGCCTTCAGCTATGGACTAGCGGGGACAAACACCGGGGAGCTGTTTTTT.

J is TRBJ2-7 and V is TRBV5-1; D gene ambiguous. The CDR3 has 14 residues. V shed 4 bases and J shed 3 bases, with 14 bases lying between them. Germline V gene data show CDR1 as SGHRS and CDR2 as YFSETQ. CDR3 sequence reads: CASSLVGFDYEQYF. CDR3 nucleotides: TGCGCCAGCAGCCTAGTAGGGTTCGACTACGAGCAGTACTTC.

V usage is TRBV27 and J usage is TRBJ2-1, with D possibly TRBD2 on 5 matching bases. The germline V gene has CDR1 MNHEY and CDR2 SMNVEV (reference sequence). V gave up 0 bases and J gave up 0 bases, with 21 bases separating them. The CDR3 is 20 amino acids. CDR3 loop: CASSLSVLVLAFSSYNEQFF. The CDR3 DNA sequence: TGTGCCAGCAGTTTATCAGTCCTGGTGCTAGCCTTTAGCTCCTACAATGAGCAGTTCTTC.

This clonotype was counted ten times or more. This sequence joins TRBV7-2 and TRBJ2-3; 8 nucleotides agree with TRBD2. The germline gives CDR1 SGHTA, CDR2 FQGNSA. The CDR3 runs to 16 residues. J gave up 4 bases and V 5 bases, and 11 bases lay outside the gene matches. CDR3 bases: TGTGCCAGCAGCAAAGACGGGAGGGGCCCCGCAGATACGCAGTATTTT. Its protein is CASSKDGRGPADTQYF. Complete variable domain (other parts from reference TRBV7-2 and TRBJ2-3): GAGVSQSPSNKVTEKGKDVELRCDPISGHTALYWYRQSLGQGLEFLIYFQGNSAPDKSGLPSDRFSAERTGGSVSTLTIQRTQQEDSAVYLCASSKDGRGPADTQYFGPGTRLTVL.

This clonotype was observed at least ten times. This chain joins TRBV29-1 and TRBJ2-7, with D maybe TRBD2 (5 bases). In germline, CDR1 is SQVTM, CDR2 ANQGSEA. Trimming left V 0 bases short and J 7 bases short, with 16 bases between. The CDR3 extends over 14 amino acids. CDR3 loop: CSVEDRGFPGEQYF. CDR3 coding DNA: TGCAGCGTTGAAGATCGGGGATTCCCCGGTGAGCAGTACTTC.

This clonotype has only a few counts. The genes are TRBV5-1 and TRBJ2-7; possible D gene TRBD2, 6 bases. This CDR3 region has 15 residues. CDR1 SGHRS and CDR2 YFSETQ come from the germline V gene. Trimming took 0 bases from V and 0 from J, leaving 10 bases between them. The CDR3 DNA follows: TGCGCCAGCAGCTTGGTGCTCGGGAGCTCCTACGAGCAGTACTTC. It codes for CASSLVLGSSYEQYF.

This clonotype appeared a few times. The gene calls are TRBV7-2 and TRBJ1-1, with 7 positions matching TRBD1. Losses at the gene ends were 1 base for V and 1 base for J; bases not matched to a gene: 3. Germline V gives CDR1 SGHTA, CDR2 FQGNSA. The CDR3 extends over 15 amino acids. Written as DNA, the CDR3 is TGTGCCAGCAGCTTAGATCCAGGGGGGAACACTGAAGCTTTCTTT. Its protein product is CASSLDPGGNTEAFF.

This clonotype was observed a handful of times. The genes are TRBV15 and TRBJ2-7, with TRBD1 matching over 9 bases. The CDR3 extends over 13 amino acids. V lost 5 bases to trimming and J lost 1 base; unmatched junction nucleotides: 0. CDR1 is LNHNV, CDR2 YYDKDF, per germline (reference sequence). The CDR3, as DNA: TGTGCCACCAGCGGACAGGGGTCCTACGAGCAGTACTTC. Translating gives CATSGQGSYEQYF.

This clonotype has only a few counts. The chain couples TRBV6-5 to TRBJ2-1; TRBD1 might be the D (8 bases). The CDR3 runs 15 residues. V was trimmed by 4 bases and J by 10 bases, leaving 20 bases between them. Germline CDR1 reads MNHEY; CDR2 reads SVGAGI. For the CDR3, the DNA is TGTGCCAGCAGTTCAACGACAACAGGGGGAGGGGAGCAGTTCTTC. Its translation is CASSSTTTGGGEQFF.

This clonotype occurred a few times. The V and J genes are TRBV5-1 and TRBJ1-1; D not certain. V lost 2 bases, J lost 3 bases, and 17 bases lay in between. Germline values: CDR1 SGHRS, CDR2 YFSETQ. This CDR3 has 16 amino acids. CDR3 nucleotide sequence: TGCGCCAGCAGCTTTTCGCCAGAACTTTTGGACACTGAAGCTTTCTTT. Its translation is CASSFSPELLDTEAFF.

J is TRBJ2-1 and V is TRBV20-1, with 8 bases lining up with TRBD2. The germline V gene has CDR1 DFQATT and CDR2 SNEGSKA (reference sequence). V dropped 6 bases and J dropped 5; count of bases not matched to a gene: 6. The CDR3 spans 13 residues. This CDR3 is CSAATSEDNEQFF. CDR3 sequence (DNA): TGCAGTGCGGCGACTAGCGAGGACAATGAGCAGTTCTTC.

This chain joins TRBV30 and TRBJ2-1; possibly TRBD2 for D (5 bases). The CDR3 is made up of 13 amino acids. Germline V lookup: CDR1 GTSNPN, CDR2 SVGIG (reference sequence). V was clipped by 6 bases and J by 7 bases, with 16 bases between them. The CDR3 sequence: CACSKGGLNEQFF. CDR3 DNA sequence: TGTGCCTGTTCTAAAGGAGGTTTGAATGAGCAGTTCTTC.

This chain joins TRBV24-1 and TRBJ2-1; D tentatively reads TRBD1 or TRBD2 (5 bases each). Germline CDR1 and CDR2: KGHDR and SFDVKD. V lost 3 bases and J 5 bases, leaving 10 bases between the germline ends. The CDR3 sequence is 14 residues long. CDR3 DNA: TGTGCCACCAGTGATCCGGGACGGAACAATGAGCAGTTCTTC. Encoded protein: CATSDPGRNNEQFF.

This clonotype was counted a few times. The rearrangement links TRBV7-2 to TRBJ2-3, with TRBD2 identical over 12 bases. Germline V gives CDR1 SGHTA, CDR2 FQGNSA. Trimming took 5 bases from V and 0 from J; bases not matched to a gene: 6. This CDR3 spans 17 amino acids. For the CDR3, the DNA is TGTGCCAGCAGCCAGCTTACTAGCGGGAGGAGCACAGATACGCAGTATTTT. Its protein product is CASSQLTSGRSTDTQYF.

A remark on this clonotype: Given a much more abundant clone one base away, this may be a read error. CDR3 sequence reads: CASSIRTGPTRYGYTF. The CDR3 DNA reads as TGTGCCAGCAGCATAAGGACAGGCCCGACGCGCTATGGCTACACCTTC. V usage is TRBV5-6 and J usage is TRBJ1-2; 7 bases match TRBD1. The CDR3 runs to 16 residues. J gave up 4 bases and V 4 bases, and 13 bases lay outside the gene matches. The germline CDR1 and CDR2 sequences are SGHDT and YYEEEE.